The rows below give T cell receptor beta chains drawn from one sample of a study of blood T cell repertoires in COVID-19. Only in-frame clones appear in the TCRdb table, and some are missing; sequencing was by immunoSEQ multiplex PCR. Of over 60,000 clones in the sample, approximately 84% are singletons; the top ten hold roughly a tenth. Sequencing used peripheral blood. These receptors were taken from a man aged 65 to 85 with active or convalescent COVID-19. The CDR3 runs from the conserved cysteine through the conserved F or W. A D gene is named only where the DNA matches it firmly. The size field is filled for only some rows; it gives once, few, many or a size class.

size,J,V,D,DNA,CDR3
-,TRBJ2-5,TRBV13,-,TGTGCCAGCAGCACGCGGTCGGAGACCCAGTACTTC,CASSTRSETQYF
-,TRBJ1-1,TRBV28,-,TGTGCCAGCAGCGCTGACAGGACGAACACTGAAGCTTTCTTT,CASSADRTNTEAFF
-,TRBJ2-7,TRBV10-1,TRBD2,TGCGCCAGCAGCCCGGGACTAGCGGGAAATATGGGTCTCGACGAGCAGTACTTC,CASSPGLAGNMGLDEQYF
-,TRBJ1-1,TRBV28,TRBD1,TGTGCCAGCCTACCCGGGACAGCGAACACTGAAGCTTTCTTT,CASLPGTANTEAFF
-,TRBJ2-3,TRBV24-1,-,TGTGCCACCCAGGACACCTCGACAGATACGCAGTATTTT,CATQDTSTDTQYF
few,TRBJ2-6,TRBV19,-,TGTGCCAGTAGTGGGAGGAGGGGAAGATCTGGGGCCAACGTCCTGACTTTC,CASSGRRGRSGANVLTF
-,TRBJ2-7,TRBV30,TRBD2,TGTGCCTGGAGTATAGCGGGAGGACTGCAGTACTTC,CAWSIAGGLQYF
-,TRBJ1-2,TRBV5-8,TRBD1,TGTGCCAGCCAAACAGGGGAGTACGGCTATGGCTACACCTTC,CASQTGEYGYGYTF
-,TRBJ1-2,TRBV10-1,TRBD1,TGCGCCAGCACAAAGGTAACCGGGACAGGGGGCCAGTATGGCTACACCTTC,CASTKVTGTGGQYGYTF
-,TRBJ1-2,TRBV6-5,-,TGTGCCAGCAGTTACTCTCCCGACATACGACATGGCTACACCTTC,CASSYSPDIRHGYTF
-,TRBJ1-1,TRBV18,-,TGTGCCAGCTCCCCGCGACAGAGAATGAACACTGAAGCTTTCTTT,CASSPRQRMNTEAFF
few,TRBJ1-3,TRBV30,TRBD1,TGTGCCTGGAGGGGACAGGGGGCCGGAAACACCATATATTTT,CAWRGQGAGNTIYF
-,TRBJ1-5,TRBV2,TRBD1,TGTGCCAGCAGTCCCAGGGGGCTGAGCAATCAGCCCCAGCATTTT,CASSPRGLSNQPQHF
-,TRBJ2-2,TRBV9,TRBD2,TGTGCCAGCAGCGTAGGGGGTCGCGGGAGGACCGGGGAGCTGTTTTTT,CASSVGGRGRTGELFF
-,TRBJ1-2,TRBV19,-,TGTGCCAGTAGCCGTCGCGGGCTTGGCTATGGCTACACCTTC,CASSRRGLGYGYTF
-,TRBJ1-1,TRBV19,-,TGTGCCAGTAGTGTCCCTAGAACCCCGGGAACTGAAGCTTTCTTT,CASSVPRTPGTEAFF
once,TRBJ1-4,TRBV3-1/TRBV3-2,-,TGTGCCAGCAGCCAACGATTCGGTGGTTGGGAAAAACTGTTTTTT,CASSQRFGGWEKLFF
-,TRBJ2-2,TRBV5-1,TRBD1,TGCGCCAGCAGCTTGGGCAGGGGGACCGGGGAGCTGTTTTTT,CASSLGRGTGELFF
-,TRBJ2-5,TRBV10-3,TRBD1,TGTGCCATCAGTGGGCAACAGGGGGGAGAGACCCAGTACTTC,CAISGQQGGETQYF
-,TRBJ2-1,TRBV24-1,TRBD1,TGTGCCACCAGTGATCCCGGGACAGGGGAAGGTAATGAGCAGTTCTTC,CATSDPGTGEGNEQFF
-,TRBJ1-2,TRBV4-1,-,TGCGCCAGCAGCCTAAGTGGGCCTGCTAACTATGGCTACACCTTC,CASSLSGPANYGYTF
-,TRBJ2-2,TRBV7-6,-,TGTGCCAGCAGCTCGGGACTGGGCCGCACCGGGGAGCTGTTTTTT,CASSSGLGRTGELFF
-,TRBJ1-5,TRBV29-1,TRBD1,TGCAGCGTCCGCTCGACAGGGGGACTCCAGCATTTT,CSVRSTGGLQHF
-,TRBJ2-3,TRBV6-6,TRBD2,TGTGCCAGCAGTCCTAGGGCGACTAGCAGGGTAGGAGATACGCAGTATTTT,CASSPRATSRVGDTQYF
-,TRBJ2-5,TRBV5-6,-,TGTGCCAGCAGCCTTGGGGTCGGGGTTTTGGAGACCCAGTACTTC,CASSLGVGVLETQYF
many,TRBJ2-7,TRBV3-1/TRBV3-2,-,TGTGCCAGCAGCCAAGGGGGGGGCTTAGTCGGGCCCTACGAGCAGTACTTC,CASSQGGGLVGPYEQYF
-,TRBJ1-2,TRBV5-4,-,TGTGCCAGCAGCTTGGCAGGGGTTAGTGGCTACACCTTC,CASSLAGVSGYTF
-,TRBJ2-2,TRBV25-1,TRBD1,TGTGCCAGCAGTGAATATTCAGGAAGACAGGGGTACACCGGGGAGCTGTTTTTT,CASSEYSGRQGYTGELFF
-,TRBJ2-5,TRBV15,TRBD2,TGTGCCACCAGCAGGGGGGTGGCGGGAGGGCCATTGGAGACCCAGTACTTC,CATSRGVAGGPLETQYF
-,TRBJ1-5,TRBV7-9,-,TGTGCCAGCAGCCCCCAGGGCGATCAGCCCCAGCATTTT,CASSPQGDQPQHF
-,TRBJ2-5,TRBV24-1,TRBD1,TGTGCCACCAGTGATGGGGACAGACGGCGGTGGGAGACCCAGTACTTC,CATSDGDRRRWETQYF
-,TRBJ2-1,TRBV2,-,TGTGCCTTAGTGAAGGGAGACTTACTCTCCTACAATGAGCAGTTCTTC,CALVKGDLLSYNEQFF
-,TRBJ2-2,TRBV10-3,TRBD2,TGTGCGGGAGGGTACACCGGGGAGCTGTTTTTT,CAGGYTGELFF
-,TRBJ1-1,TRBV3-1/TRBV3-2,TRBD1,TGTGCCAGCAGGGAACAGGGGGCCCTGAACACTGAAGCTTTCTTT,CASREQGALNTEAFF
-,TRBJ2-7,TRBV6-5,-,TGTGTGGTCAGGGGGGCTCCCTACGAGCAGTACTTC,CVVRGAPYEQYF
once,TRBJ2-1,TRBV30,-,TGTGCCTGTACTTTGAGCTCCTACAATGAGCAGTTCTTC,CACTLSSYNEQFF
-,TRBJ1-1,TRBV28,-,TGTGCCAGCAGTTTCCTCGGGAACAGGGCCATGGATCTCAAAGCTTTCTTT,CASSFLGNRAMDLKAFF
-,TRBJ1-1,TRBV6-4,-,TGTGCCAGCAGGAGTCACGGGGCTCGGGGGGGGAAGACTGAAGCTTTCTTT,CASRSHGARGGKTEAFF
-,TRBJ1-1,TRBV3-1/TRBV3-2,TRBD1,TGTGCCAGCAGCCTTCGGACAGGGGGCGGGAACACTGAAGCTTTCTTT,CASSLRTGGGNTEAFF
-,TRBJ1-2,TRBV28,-,TGTGCCAGCAGTTTCAGGGGCGCGGGTAACTATGGCTACACCTTC,CASSFRGAGNYGYTF
-,TRBJ2-6,TRBV29-1,-,TGCAGCGGCCGAGACTCTGGGGCCAACGTCCTGACTTTC,CSGRDSGANVLTF
-,TRBJ2-1,TRBV7-2,TRBD1,TGTGCCAGCAGCTTTTCAACAGGGGGCGTCTACAATGAGCAGTTCTTC,CASSFSTGGVYNEQFF
-,TRBJ2-1,TRBV7-2,TRBD2,TGTGCCAGCAGCTTAGAGCTAGCGGCCATGAGGGGCGACAATGAGCAGTTCTTC,CASSLELAAMRGDNEQFF
-,TRBJ1-1,TRBV6-5,TRBD1,TGTGCCAGCCGCCCGACAGGGGGCACTGAAGCTTTCTTT,CASRPTGGTEAFF
-,TRBJ2-7,TRBV2,TRBD1,TGTGCCAGCACCATGGGACAGTCCGCCTACGAGCAGTACTTC,CASTMGQSAYEQYF
-,TRBJ2-7,TRBV5-1,-,TGCGCCAGCTTCGACGGGGGAGGCGAGCAGTACTTC,CASFDGGGEQYF
-,TRBJ1-3,TRBV6-1,TRBD1,TGTGCCAGCAGTGAAACTCGGACAGCCGATCTCAATCAGGGGGACACCATATATTTT,CASSETRTADLNQGDTIYF
-,TRBJ1-1,TRBV7-6,TRBD1,TGTGCCAGCAGCTTAGGAGGGGGCCTAGTTGAAGCTTTCTTT,CASSLGGGLVEAFF
-,TRBJ1-2,TRBV6-2/TRBV6-3,-,TGTGCCAGCAGTCCCCCCGGGAGGGCCACCTTCTTCGGCGGCTACACCTTC,CASSPPGRATFFGGYTF
-,TRBJ1-1,TRBV7-9,TRBD1,TGTGCCAGCAGCGGGACAGGGGGTGTGAACACTGAAGCTTTCTTT,CASSGTGGVNTEAFF
once,TRBJ2-7,TRBV11-2,-,TGTGCCAGCAGCTCGATCAAAGAAAGAGGCTACGAGCAGTACTTC,CASSSIKERGYEQYF
-,TRBJ1-1,TRBV7-8,TRBD1,TGTGCCAGCAGCTCCTACTGGACAGGGGGCTTACTCGAAGCTTTCTTT,CASSSYWTGGLLEAFF
-,TRBJ1-1,TRBV4-3,-,TGCGCCAGCAGCCGAGGGCTGAACACTGAAGCTTTCTTT,CASSRGLNTEAFF
-,TRBJ1-1,TRBV7-9,TRBD1,TGTGCCAGCAGCTTATTAGGGACAGGGGACACTGAAGCTTTCTTT,CASSLLGTGDTEAFF
once,TRBJ1-6,TRBV6-5,-,TGTGCCAGCAGCGTCCGTGGGGCGAATAATTCACCCCTCCACTTT,CASSVRGANNSPLHF
-,TRBJ1-3,TRBV28,-,TGTGCCAGCAGTTTAGGGCAGATTTACTCTGGAAACACCATATATTTT,CASSLGQIYSGNTIYF
few,TRBJ2-5,TRBV30,TRBD1,TGTGCCTGGAGTGAGGGACAGGGGAGGCAAGAGACCCAGTACTTC,CAWSEGQGRQETQYF
-,TRBJ1-5,TRBV7-2,TRBD1,TGTGCCAGCAGCTTTGGACAGGGGGTTCCTCAGCCCCAGCATTTT,CASSFGQGVPQPQHF
-,TRBJ1-1,TRBV10-3,-,TGTGCCACTTTGACAGAGAAGAACACTGAAGCTTTCTTT,CATLTEKNTEAFF